These T cell receptor beta chains were read from a single sample in a study of blood T cell repertoires in COVID-19. The repertoire was sequenced with immunoSEQ multiplex PCR; TCRdb's copy has only in-frame clones and lacks some. The table shows 220,000 or so clones, with about 87% occurring only once. The material sequenced was PBMCs or T cells enriched from blood (not recorded which). The source of these receptors is a man between 45 and 60 years old who had been exposed to COVID-19. Both conserved end residues are part of each CDR3. Each record gives: D gene, clone size, V gene, J gene, CDR3 protein, CDR3 DNA. A D gene is named only where the DNA matches it firmly. Not all rows give a size; the values are once, few, many and, for expanded clones, a class.

.	.	TRBV29-1	TRBJ2-5	CSVTPRLTQETQYF	TGCAGCGTTACCCCGAGACTAACTCAAGAGACCCAGTACTTC
TRBD1	.	TRBV5-1	TRBJ2-5	CASSLVGTGRETQYF	TGCGCCAGCAGCTTGGTTGGGACAGGGAGAGAGACCCAGTACTTC
.	once	TRBV5-1	TRBJ2-5	CASSLAGKPGAETQYF	TGCGCCAGCAGCTTGGCCGGCAAGCCAGGGGCAGAGACCCAGTACTTC
.	.	TRBV11-3	TRBJ1-3	CASSLGRDYGNTIYF	TGTGCCAGCAGCTTAGGGCGGGATTACGGAAACACCATATATTTT
TRBD2	once	TRBV7-6	TRBJ2-6	CASSFLEAGEAGANVLTF	TGTGCCAGCAGCTTTTTGGAGGCGGGAGAAGCTGGGGCCAACGTCCTGACTTTC
.	.	TRBV10-3	TRBJ1-1	CAISEWGVMNTEAFF	TGTGCCATCAGTGAGTGGGGGGTCATGAACACTGAAGCTTTCTTT
.	.	TRBV4-1	TRBJ2-1	CASSQGLWNNEQFF	TGCGCCAGCAGCCAAGGACTTTGGAACAATGAGCAGTTCTTC
TRBD2	.	TRBV2	TRBJ2-2	CASRAGGYTGELFF	TGTGCCAGCAGAGCGGGAGGCTACACCGGGGAGCTGTTTTTT
.	once	TRBV30	TRBJ1-2	CAWSVLRRNYGYTF	TGTGCCTGGAGTGTACTGAGGAGAAACTATGGCTACACCTTC
TRBD2	.	TRBV2	TRBJ2-1	CASTIGLAGGLGEQFF	TGTGCCAGCACCATTGGACTAGCGGGAGGACTCGGTGAGCAGTTCTTC
.	.	TRBV9	TRBJ1-5	CASSPTGGGLNQPQHF	TGTGCCAGCAGCCCCACCGGTGGAGGGTTGAATCAGCCCCAGCATTTT
TRBD2	.	TRBV5-1	TRBJ2-2	CASSSTSETGELFF	TGCGCCAGCAGCTCAACTAGCGAGACCGGGGAGCTGTTTTTT
TRBD1	.	TRBV5-6	TRBJ2-5	CASSGQGTDKTQYF	TGTGCCAGCAGCGGACAGGGGACGGACAAGACCCAGTACTTC
.	.	TRBV6-5	TRBJ1-1	CASGGTAAEAFF	TGTGCCAGCGGCGGGACGGCCGCTGAAGCTTTCTTT
TRBD1	.	TRBV5-1	TRBJ2-5	CASSPGTGVGETQYF	TGCGCCAGCAGCCCGGGGACAGGGGTTGGGGAGACCCAGTACTTC
TRBD1	many	TRBV18	TRBJ2-1	CASSPYQGAYNEQFF	TGTGCCAGCTCACCATACCAGGGGGCTTACAATGAGCAGTTCTTC
TRBD2	.	TRBV10-3	TRBJ2-1	CAIRGLAGDGEQFF	TGTGCCATCAGGGGACTAGCGGGAGATGGTGAGCAGTTCTTC
.	.	TRBV11-2	TRBJ2-2	CASSRTPNTGELFF	TGTGCCAGCAGCCGGACTCCCAACACCGGGGAGCTGTTTTTT
TRBD1	.	TRBV5-6	TRBJ1-5	CASSWTGRNQPQHF	TGTGCCAGCAGCTGGACAGGGAGGAATCAGCCCCAGCATTTT
.	.	TRBV30	TRBJ2-7	CAWSKGHRYEQYF	TGTGCCTGGAGTAAGGGACACCGATACGAGCAGTACTTC
TRBD1	.	TRBV7-9	TRBJ2-7	CATDPPGQGRYEQYF	TGTGCCACTGACCCCCCGGGACAGGGACGATACGAGCAGTACTTC
.	.	TRBV3-1/TRBV3-2	TRBJ2-7	CASSQNPTANSYEQYF	TGTGCCAGCAGCCAAAACCCCACAGCTAACTCCTACGAGCAGTACTTC
.	once	TRBV7-6	TRBJ2-1	CASSRAVGLYNEQFF	TGTGCCAGCAGCCGTGCGGTGGGTCTTTACAATGAGCAGTTCTTC
.	.	TRBV11-3	TRBJ2-1	CASSPRDSEIEQFF	TGTGCCAGCAGCCCCCGGGACTCAGAAATTGAGCAGTTCTTC
.	.	TRBV19	TRBJ1-5	CASSIAGERNQPQHF	TGTGCCAGTAGTATTGCGGGAGAACGCAATCAGCCCCAGCATTTT
.	once	TRBV15	TRBJ1-3	CATSRGPGNTIYF	TGTGCCACCAGCAGGGGGCCTGGAAACACCATATATTTT
.	.	TRBV7-5	TRBJ1-3	CARSWTTGNTIYF	TGTGCCAGAAGTTGGACAACTGGAAACACCATATATTTT
.	.	TRBV9	TRBJ2-3	CASSASSGRRGDTQYF	TGTGCCAGCAGCGCAAGTTCAGGACGGCGAGGGGATACGCAGTATTTT
.	.	TRBV7-3	TRBJ1-1	CASSLQGSSTEAFF	TGTGCCAGCAGCTTACAGGGGTCCAGCACTGAAGCTTTCTTT
.	.	TRBV6-5	TRBJ2-7	CASRPPGTSSYEQYF	TGTGCCAGCAGACCACCCGGGACATCCTCCTACGAGCAGTACTTC
.	.	TRBV21-1	TRBJ2-1	CASSKKFVARHNEQFF	TGTGCCAGCAGCAAAAAATTTGTAGCCCGCCACAATGAGCAGTTCTTC
.	once	TRBV2	TRBJ1-5	CASRSWGDSGLQPQHF	TGTGCCAGCCGATCTTGGGGCGACTCAGGGCTTCAGCCCCAGCATTTT